What follows are 22 T cell receptor beta chains derived from one specimen sequenced in a study of T cell repertoires in cytomegalovirus infection. TCRdb re-called the reads with MiXCR, one entry per CDR3 protein. The repertoire includes fewer than 550,000 distinct CDR3 sequences, about 26% of them detected once, and about 13% sits in the top ten. Sequences were obtained from PBMCs. Receptors originate from a human donor in good health (CMV status not recorded). Some clones in this sample may be carry-over from other donors' samples.

The genes are TRBV27 and TRBJ2-7; D possibly uses TRBD1 or TRBD2 (5 bases each). CDR3 length: 19 amino acids. V was clipped by 9 bases and J by 2 bases, with 32 bases between them. In germline, CDR1 is MNHEY, CDR2 SMNVEV (reference sequence). The CDR3 loop reads CASQFGTGLSSGRAYEQYF. DNA of the CDR3: TGTGCCAGTCAGTTCGGGACGGGCCTAAGTTCGGGACGGGCCTACGAGCAGTACTTC.

This clonotype was recorded at least ten times. The chain couples TRBV19 to TRBJ1-1, with a possible D match to TRBD1 (5 bases). Trimming shortened V by 0 bases and J by 3 bases, and 5 bases separated the two germline ends. Germline assignment: CDR1 LNHDA and CDR2 SQIVND (reference sequence). The CDR3 loop spans 13 amino acids. CDR3 sequence: CASSIDRDTEAFF. The CDR3 nucleotides read TGTGCCAGTAGTATAGACAGGGACACTGAAGCTTTCTTT.

DNA for the CDR3: TGTGCCAGTAGTGACAGATTAGAGACCCAGTACTTC. Translating it yields CASSDRLETQYF. The V and J genes are TRBV19 and TRBJ2-5, with D possibly being TRBD1 (5 bases). Germline V CDR1 and CDR2: LNHDA, SQIVND (reference sequence). V was trimmed by 5 bases and J by 4 bases, leaving 8 bases between them. This CDR3 comprises 12 residues.

This clonotype came up many times. The chain uses TRBV11-2 and TRBJ1-1, with D unclear. The CDR3 has 16 amino acids. Between the trimmed V and J ends, which lost 5 bases and 4 bases, there was a span of 20 bases. Looked up from germline, CDR1 is SGHAT and CDR2 is FQNNGV. In nucleotides, the CDR3 is TGTGCCAGCAGCAATCCCGCCGGGTTAAATCGCACTGAAGCTTTCTTT. It codes for CASSNPAGLNRTEAFF.

The gene calls are TRBV28 and TRBJ2-7; D gene unclear. V dropped 7 bases and J dropped 0 bases, with 16 bases sitting between them. Germline assignment: CDR1 MDHEN and CDR2 SYDVKM. The CDR3 loop spans 15 amino acids. The CDR3 DNA follows: TGTGCCAGCACTCCAGGTGGCGGTAGCTCCTACGAGCAGTACTTC. This sequence encodes CASTPGGGSSYEQYF.

This clonotype was picked up a small number of times. The chain links TRBV4-1 to TRBJ2-2; TRBD1 matches at 9 bases. V gave up 0 bases and J gave up 7 bases; unmatched junction bases: 9. Germline V gene lookup returns CDR1 MGHRA and CDR2 YSYEKL. This CDR3 is 17 amino acids long. CDR3 sequence: CASSQERDRAQGGELFF. As DNA, the CDR3 is TGCGCCAGCAGCCAAGAGCGGGACAGGGCCCAGGGCGGGGAGCTGTTTTTT.

This chain links TRBV7-2 with TRBJ2-1; the D gene is possibly TRBD2 (6 bases). Trimming removed 3 bases from V and 9 bases from J, with 12 bases in between. This CDR3 has 13 amino acids. CDR1 is SGHTA, CDR2 FQGNSA, per germline. The CDR3 protein is CASSFGLTAEQFF. Here the CDR3 DNA reads TGTGCCAGCAGCTTCGGACTAACAGCTGAGCAGTTCTTC. The full variable domain, in which reference TRBV7-2 and TRBJ2-1 provide the parts outside the CDR3, is GAGVSQSPSNKVTEKGKDVELRCDPISGHTALYWYRQSLGQGLEFLIYFQGNSAPDKSGLPSDRFSAERTGGSVSTLTIQRTQQEDSAVYLCASSFGLTAEQFFGPGTRLTVL.

J is TRBJ1-6 and V is TRBV20-1; D is unresolved. V gave up 0 bases and J gave up 6 bases, with 15 bases separating them. Germline lookup yields CDR1 DFQATT and CDR2 SNEGSKA (reference sequence). There are 16 residues in the CDR3. CDR3 nucleotides: TGCAGTGCTAGAGACCCACGGTCTGCGGGTAATTCACCCCTCCACTTT. Its translation: CSARDPRSAGNSPLHF.

V and J are TRBV11-3 and TRBJ2-3, with D unclear. V lost 5 bases to trimming and J lost 4 bases, with 10 bases between them. Germline CDR1 reads SGHNT; CDR2 reads YENEEA. The CDR3 length is 13 residues. CDR3 residues: CASSPSGSDTQYF. The CDR3 nucleotides read TGTGCCAGCAGCCCATCAGGATCAGATACGCAGTATTTT.

This rearrangement joins TRBV5-4 to TRBJ2-1, with a tentative D call TRBD1 (5 bases). CDR1 and CDR2 from the germline V gene are SGHNT and YYREEE (reference sequence). Trimming left V 4 bases short and J 0 bases short, with 23 bases between. This CDR3 contains 19 residues. The CDR3 loop reads CASSQPRTISQSSYNEQFF. In nucleotides, the CDR3 is TGTGCCAGCAGCCAACCAAGGACAATATCCCAGAGCTCCTACAATGAGCAGTTCTTC.

This clonotype was picked up many times. The rearrangement joins TRBV7-2 to TRBJ2-3, with 7 bases fitting TRBD1. Losses at the gene ends were 2 bases for V and 2 bases for J; bases not matched to a gene: 7. CDR3 length: 16 residues. Germline lookup yields CDR1 SGHTA and CDR2 FQGNSA. The CDR3 is CASSLRGTANTDTQYF. CDR3 nucleotides: TGTGCCAGCAGCTTACGTGGGACAGCTAACACAGATACGCAGTATTTT.

The chain couples TRBV20-1 to TRBJ1-6; 8 bases are a match to TRBD1. The V and J ends lost 0 bases and 11 bases, in that order; junction bases with no gene match: 12. This CDR3 comprises 16 residues. Germline lookup yields CDR1 DFQATT and CDR2 SNEGSKA (reference sequence). CDR3 nucleotides: TGCAGTGCTAGAGATCTGTGGACAGGGCTAGGACCACCCCTCCACTTT. Translated: CSARDLWTGLGPPLHF.

The V and J genes are TRBV7-2 and TRBJ2-7; D is unclear. The CDR3 totals 15 residues. The germline gives CDR1 SGHTA, CDR2 FQGNSA. The ends were cut back, 1 base at V and 1 base at J, with 11 bases in the middle. Here the CDR3 reads CASSLGGDFSYEQYV. In DNA, the CDR3 is TGTGCCAGCAGCTTAGGAGGAGATTTTTCCTACGAGCAGTACGTC.

This clonotype was seen many times. The J gene is TRBJ2-5, the V gene TRBV7-2; no clear D. The CDR3 has 13 amino acids. Germline assignment: CDR1 SGHTA and CDR2 FQGNSA. V lost 4 bases and J lost 2, with 8 bases in between. The CDR3 nucleotides read TGTGCCAGCAGCTCACGATCACAAGAGACCCAGTACTTC. It codes for CASSSRSQETQYF.

This clonotype was recorded a few times. The chain combines TRBV7-2 with TRBJ2-3; 7 nucleotides align to TRBD1. The germline V gene has CDR1 SGHTA and CDR2 FQGNSA. V gave up 5 bases and J gave up 1 base; unmatched junction bases: 9. This CDR3 is built from 16 residues. The CDR3 DNA is TGTGCCAGCAGCCCGAGGACAGGTATTCGCACAGATACGCAGTATTTT. Translated, it gives CASSPRTGIRTDTQYF.

The V and J genes are TRBV19 and TRBJ2-1; 8 bases fit TRBD2. The V and J ends lost 5 bases and 2 bases, in that order; junction bases with no gene match: 8. This CDR3 comprises 16 residues. The germline V gene has CDR1 LNHDA and CDR2 SQIVND (reference sequence). The CDR3 sequence is CASSGGSGVTYNEQFF. DNA of the CDR3: TGTGCCAGTAGTGGCGGTAGCGGGGTCACCTACAATGAGCAGTTCTTC.

The chain is built from TRBV6-5 and TRBJ2-5; D is ambiguous. V shed 3 bases and J shed 4 bases, with 9 bases lying between them. The CDR3 contains 13 residues. The germline V gene has CDR1 MNHEY and CDR2 SVGAGI. CDR3 sequence (DNA): TGTGCCAGCAGTTATGGCTACCCAGAGACCCAGTACTTC. It codes for CASSYGYPETQYF.

The chain couples TRBV20-1 to TRBJ2-2; 7 nucleotides agree with TRBD2. The CDR3 is 14 amino acids. The germline V gene has CDR1 DFQATT and CDR2 SNEGSKA (reference sequence). J gave up 3 bases and V 6 bases, and 7 bases lay outside the gene matches. CDR3 sequence reads: CSARREFDTGELFF. The CDR3 nucleotides read TGCAGTGCGAGGCGGGAGTTTGACACCGGGGAGCTGTTTTTT.

The table lists this clonotype with a count of one. J is TRBJ2-1 and V is TRBV11-2; 7 bases map to TRBD2. Germline assignment: CDR1 SGHAT and CDR2 FQNNGV. CDR3 length equals 16 residues. The ends lost 5 bases at V and 5 bases at J; junction bases unmatched: 12. CDR3 amino acids: CASSPRASGINNEQFF. In DNA, the CDR3 is TGTGCCAGCAGCCCCCGCGCTAGCGGAATCAACAATGAGCAGTTCTTC.

This clonotype was detected many times. The V gene is TRBV7-2, the J gene TRBJ2-7; a possible D gene is TRBD1 (6 bases). CDR1 SGHTA and CDR2 FQGNSA come from the germline V gene. The CDR3 spans 14 residues. V lost 7 bases and J 3 bases, leaving 16 bases between the germline ends. CDR3 DNA: TGTGCCAGCACCGAGGCCGGGACAAGCTACGAGCAGTACTTC. This codes for CASTEAGTSYEQYF.

This chain joins TRBV12-5 and TRBJ2-5; 16 bases fit TRBD2. This CDR3 has 17 residues. The V segment lost 1 base and the J segment 3 bases; nucleotides outside the gene matches: 2. The germline gives CDR1 LGHNT, CDR2 FRNRAP. CDR3 nucleotide sequence: TGTGCTAGTGGTTTGGGGGGACTAGCGGGAGGGGAAGAGACCCAGTACTTC. Its translation is CASGLGGLAGGEETQYF.

The J gene is TRBJ2-7, the V gene TRBV20-1; possible D gene TRBD2, 5 bases. This CDR3 spans 16 amino acids. CDR1 is DFQATT, CDR2 SNEGSKA, per germline (reference sequence). The V gene lost 3 bases and the J gene lost 0 bases, with 18 bases spanning the gap. CDR3 nucleotide sequence: TGCAGTGCTAGCCGGGAAGAGACTACTTACTCCTACGAGCAGTACTTC. Protein: CSASREETTYSYEQYF.